This TCR beta chain was identified during a study of CD8 T cells in Susac syndrome. A quantity of roughly 0.5 to 1 ug RNA underwent reverse transcription using random hexamers. Amplification of TCR beta CDR3 spanned 54 Vbeta and 13 Jbeta via immunoSEQ multiplex PCR. TCRdb reprocessed the immunoSEQ multiplex PCR reads with MiXCR, giving one entry per CDR3 protein. The profile covers some 120,000 distinct CDR3 sequences, with more than 90% appearing a single time and over 0.1% taken by the ten largest. FACS enriched CD8+ TEMRA cells, while bulk CD8+ and CD4+ were negatively isolated. This CDR3 spans 18 amino acids. The V segment lost 5 bases and the J segment 1 base; nucleotides outside the gene matches: 13. CDR1 is LGHDT and CDR2 is YNNKEL in the germline V gene (reference sequence).

The TCR originated in a human donor in good health. The chain recombines TRBV3-1 with TRBJ2-7, with 11 bases identical to TRBD1. Sequenced: CD4+ T cells from PBMCs. CDR3 sequence (DNA): TGTGCCAGCAGCGCACGGACAGGGGGCGCATCGAGGTCCTACGAGCAGTACTTC. Translating it yields CASSARTGGASRSYEQYF.